This T cell receptor beta chain was documented in a study of shared T cell receptors in the human thymus. In germline, CDR1 is SQVTM, CDR2 ANQGSEA. CDR3 length equals 13 residues. V gave up 6 bases and J gave up 4 bases; unmatched junction bases: 6. This clone has just one count. Assay: immunoSEQ multiplex PCR; the TCRdb copy retains only in-frame clones and omits some. In the table there are around 68,000 clones, over 90% of which are singletons. This chain connects TRBV29-1 to TRBJ1-2; TRBD1 matches at 9 bases. The sequencing sample was made of thymocytes. This clonotype was sampled from a human donor. CDR3 in DNA: TGCAGCGTATCCGGGACAGGGTCCTATGGCTACACCTTC. Its protein product is CSVSGTGSYGYTF.